Shown below are 10 T cell receptor beta chains from a single sample sequenced in a study of T cells after yellow fever vaccination. TCRdb passed the 5' RACE reads through MiXCR, listing each CDR3 protein once. The sample includes a few hundred thousand distinct CDR3 sequences, under 20% of them seen just once. Sequences were derived from PBMCs, sampled before the yellow fever booster vaccination. These receptors all stem from a man younger than 30 who received the YFV17D yellow fever vaccine.

This clonotype was seen a few times. The chain joins TRBV12-3 or TRBV12-4 to TRBJ2-1, with 7 bases aligning to TRBD2. CDR3 length equals 13 residues. V lost 7 bases and J lost 6; bases outside the gene matches: 6. CDR3 sequence reads: CASNWRGSNEQFF. The DNA for the CDR3 is TGTGCCAGCAACTGGCGGGGGTCCAATGAGCAGTTCTTC.

This clonotype was counted at least ten times. V gene TRBV11-2 combines with J gene TRBJ2-3, with no clear D. This CDR3 is 13 amino acids long. Trimming cost V 1 base and J 2 bases, with 4 bases left between them. Germline V gene data show CDR1 as SGHAT and CDR2 as FQNNGV. The CDR3 protein is CASSLGATDTQYF. CDR3 coding DNA: TGTGCCAGCAGCTTAGGGGCCACAGATACGCAGTATTTT.

J is TRBJ1-6 and V is TRBV7-9; D ambiguous. This CDR3 contains 14 residues. Trimming cost V 3 bases and J 7 bases, with 10 bases left between them. Germline V gene sequence: CDR1 SEHNR, CDR2 FQNEAQ (reference sequence). CDR3 nucleotide sequence: TGTGCCAGCAGCTTTCTGGAACGGAATTCACCCCTCCACTTT. Its protein product is CASSFLERNSPLHF.

This sequence joins TRBV4-3 and TRBJ2-2; TRBD1 aligns across 9 bases. V gave up 1 base and J gave up 4 bases; unmatched junction bases: 4. Germline V gene lookup returns CDR1 LGHNA and CDR2 YSLEER. This CDR3 is built from 16 residues. The CDR3 sequence is CASSQAPGQGTGELFF. CDR3 in DNA: TGCGCCAGCAGCCAAGCCCCGGGACAGGGCACCGGGGAGCTGTTTTTT.

This chain joins TRBV27 and TRBJ1-5; the D is unclear. This CDR3 region has 12 residues. V lost 9 bases and J 6 bases, leaving 12 bases between the germline ends. Per the germline V gene, CDR1 is MNHEY and CDR2 is SMNVEV (reference sequence). The CDR3 nucleotides read TGTGCCAGTCAAACGGCAGGTCAGCCCCAGCATTTT. It codes for CASQTAGQPQHF.

In its sample, this clonotype was seen a few times. The gene calls are TRBV5-1 and TRBJ2-5; no firm D call. Germline V gives CDR1 SGHRS, CDR2 YFSETQ. Trimming left V 0 bases short and J 2 bases short, with 11 bases between. The CDR3 sequence is 15 residues long. CDR3 amino acids: CASSLVRAVQETQYF. The CDR3 DNA is TGCGCCAGCAGCTTGGTCCGGGCGGTTCAAGAGACCCAGTACTTC. The variable domain in full, with the rest retrieved from reference TRBV5-1 and TRBJ2-5, is KAGVTQTPRYLIKTRGQQVTLSCSPISGHRSVSWYQQTPGQGLQFLFEYFSETQRNKGNFPGRFSGRQFSNSRSEMNVSTLELGDSALYLCASSLVRAVQETQYFGPGTRLLVL.

The chain links TRBV7-2 to TRBJ2-5; D may be TRBD2 (6 bases). The CDR3 sequence is 14 residues long. The germline CDR1 and CDR2 sequences are SGHTA and FQGNSA. V dropped 5 bases and J dropped 4 bases, with 14 bases sitting between them. Written as DNA, the CDR3 is TGTGCCAGCAGCCCCCAGGCCGGGGGAGAGACCCAGTACTTC. It translates to CASSPQAGGETQYF.

This clonotype occurred a few times. V gene TRBV20-1 combines with J gene TRBJ2-2; D perhaps matches TRBD1 (5 bases). CDR3 length: 13 amino acids. The V gene's germline CDR1 is DFQATT and CDR2 SNEGSKA (reference sequence). Trimming pared 4 bases from V and 4 bases from J, leaving 10 bases between. The CDR3 coding sequence is TGCAGTGCTACCACAGGTCCCACCGGGGAGCTGTTTTTT. This sequence encodes CSATTGPTGELFF.

This clonotype was seen a few times. The chain joins TRBV20-1 to TRBJ2-7; TRBD2 is a possible D gene (6 bases). CDR1 is DFQATT and CDR2 is SNEGSKA in the germline V gene (reference sequence). V lost 6 bases to trimming and J lost 7 bases, with 13 bases between them. The CDR3 covers 11 residues. CDR3 sequence (DNA): TGCAGTGCCGGTAGCGGTTGGGAGCAGTACTTC. Protein product: CSAGSGWEQYF.

This clonotype occurred a few times. CDR3 amino acids: CASRGQGQVEQYV. The CDR3 DNA sequence: TGTGCCAGCAGGGGACAGGGTCAGGTCGAGCAGTACGTC. This chain uses TRBV6-5 with TRBJ2-7; 9 bases agree with TRBD1. The germline gives CDR1 MNHEY, CDR2 SVGAGI. Losses at the gene ends were 6 bases for V and 6 bases for J; bases not matched to a gene: 6. The CDR3 is made up of 13 amino acids.